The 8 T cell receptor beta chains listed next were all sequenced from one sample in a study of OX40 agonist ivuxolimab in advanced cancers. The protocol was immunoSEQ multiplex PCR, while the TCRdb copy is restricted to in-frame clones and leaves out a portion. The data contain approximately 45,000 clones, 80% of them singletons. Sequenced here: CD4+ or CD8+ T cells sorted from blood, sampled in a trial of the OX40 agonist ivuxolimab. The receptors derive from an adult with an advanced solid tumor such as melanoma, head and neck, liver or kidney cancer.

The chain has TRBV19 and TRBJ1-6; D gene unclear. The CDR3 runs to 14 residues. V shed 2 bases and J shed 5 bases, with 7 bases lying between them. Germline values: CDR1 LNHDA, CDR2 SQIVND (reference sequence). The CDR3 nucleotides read TGTGCCAGTAGTATAAACCCGGATAATTCACCCCTCCACTTT. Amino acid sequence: CASSINPDNSPLHF.

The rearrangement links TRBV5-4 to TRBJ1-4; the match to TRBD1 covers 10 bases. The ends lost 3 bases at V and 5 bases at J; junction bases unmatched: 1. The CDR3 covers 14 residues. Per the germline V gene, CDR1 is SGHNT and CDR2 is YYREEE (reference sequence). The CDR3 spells CASSSGQGNEKLFF. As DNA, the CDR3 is TGTGCCAGCAGCTCGGGACAGGGGAATGAAAAACTGTTTTTT.

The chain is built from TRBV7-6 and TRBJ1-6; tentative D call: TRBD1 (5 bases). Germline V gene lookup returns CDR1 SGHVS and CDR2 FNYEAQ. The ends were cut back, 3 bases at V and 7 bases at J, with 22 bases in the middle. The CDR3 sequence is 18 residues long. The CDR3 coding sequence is TGTGCCAGCAGCTTGGGGCGAACAGGTCGCCAACCAAATTCACCCCTCCACTTT. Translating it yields CASSLGRTGRQPNSPLHF.

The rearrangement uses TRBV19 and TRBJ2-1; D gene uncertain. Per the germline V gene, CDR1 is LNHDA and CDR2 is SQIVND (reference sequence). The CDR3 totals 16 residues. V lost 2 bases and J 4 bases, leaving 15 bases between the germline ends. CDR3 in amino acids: CASSIRVSAPYNEQFF. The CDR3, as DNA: TGTGCCAGTAGTATAAGGGTCTCGGCCCCATACAATGAGCAGTTCTTC.

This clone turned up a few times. The CDR3 loop is CSARAGINPYF. In nucleotides, the CDR3 is TGCAGTGCTAGAGCTGGGATTAACCCGTACTTC. This sequence joins TRBV20-1 and TRBJ2-5, with D uncertain. Germline V gives CDR1 DFQATT, CDR2 SNEGSKA (reference sequence). V was shortened by 1 base and J by 13 bases, with 13 bases between the two germline ends. The CDR3 is 11 amino acids.

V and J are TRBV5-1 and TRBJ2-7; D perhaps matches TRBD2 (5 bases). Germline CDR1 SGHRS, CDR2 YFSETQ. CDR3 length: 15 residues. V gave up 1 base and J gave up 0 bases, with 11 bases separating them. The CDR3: CASSLNSAISYEQYF. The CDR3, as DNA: TGCGCCAGCAGCTTGAATAGCGCGATCTCCTACGAGCAGTACTTC. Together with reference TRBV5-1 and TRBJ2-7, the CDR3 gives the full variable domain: KAGVTQTPRYLIKTRGQQVTLSCSPISGHRSVSWYQQTPGQGLQFLFEYFSETQRNKGNFPGRFSGRQFSNSRSEMNVSTLELGDSALYLCASSLNSAISYEQYFGPGTRLTVT.

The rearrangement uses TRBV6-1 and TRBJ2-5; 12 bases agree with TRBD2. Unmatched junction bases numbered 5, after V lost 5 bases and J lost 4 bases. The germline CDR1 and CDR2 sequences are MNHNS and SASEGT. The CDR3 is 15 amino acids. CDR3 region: CASSSTSGRAETQYF. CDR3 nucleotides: TGTGCCAGCAGTTCGACTAGCGGGAGAGCAGAGACCCAGTACTTC.

CDR3 in DNA: TGTGCCAGCAGCTTAGGTGGTTTTAGCTCCTACGAGCAGTACTTC. Translated, it gives CASSLGGFSSYEQYF. The chain recombines TRBV7-2 with TRBJ2-7; D is uncertain. V shed 1 base and J shed 0 bases, with 10 bases lying between them. The V gene's germline CDR1 is SGHTA and CDR2 FQGNSA. This CDR3 spans 15 amino acids.